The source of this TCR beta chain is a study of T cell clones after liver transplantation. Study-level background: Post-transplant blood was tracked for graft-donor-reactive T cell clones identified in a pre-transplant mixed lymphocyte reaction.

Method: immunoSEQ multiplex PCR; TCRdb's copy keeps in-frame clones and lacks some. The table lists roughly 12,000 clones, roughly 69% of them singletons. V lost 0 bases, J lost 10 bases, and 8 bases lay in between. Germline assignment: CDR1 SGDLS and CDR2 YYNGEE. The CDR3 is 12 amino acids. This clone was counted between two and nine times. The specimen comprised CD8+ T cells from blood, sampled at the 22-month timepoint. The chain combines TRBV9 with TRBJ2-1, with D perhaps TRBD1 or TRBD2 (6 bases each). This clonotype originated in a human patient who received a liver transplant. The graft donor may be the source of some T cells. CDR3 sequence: CASSVEGGEQFF. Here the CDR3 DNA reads TGTGCCAGCAGCGTAGAGGGGGGAGAGCAGTTCTTC. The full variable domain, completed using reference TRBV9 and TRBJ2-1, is DSGVTQTPKHLITATGQRVTLRCSPRSGDLSVYWYQQSLDQGLQFLIQYYNGEERAKGNILERFSAQQFPDLHSELNLSSLELGDSALYFCASSVEGGEQFFGPGTRLTVL.